The clone carrying this T cell receptor beta chain was counted at least ten times. At one end, the junction sequence differs from germline, possibly due to a read error. These data originate in a study of T cells after yellow fever vaccination. TCRdb recomputed calls from the 5' RACE reads with MiXCR, one row per CDR3 protein. The sample contains some 560,000 distinct CDR3 sequences, 19% of which appear only once. The CDR3 runs to 12 residues. Germline CDR1 is SGHRS and CDR2 is YFSETQ. The sequence was obtained from a man aged 30 to 39 who received the YFV17D yellow fever vaccine. This sample comprised PBMCs, obtained 15 days after the yellow fever booster vaccination. The V and J genes are TRBV5-1 and TRBJ2-2, with D uncertain. The CDR3 protein is CASSLTTGELFF. The CDR3 region has the DNA TGTGCCAGCAGCTTGACCACCGGGGAGCTGTTTTTT.